This T cell receptor (beta chain) was documented in a study of blood T cell repertoires in COVID-19. Study details: The United States, Italy and Spain provided the acute and convalescent COVID-19 samples.

The method was immunoSEQ multiplex PCR; TCRdb's version includes in-frame clones alone and lacks a portion of them. The data hold about 41,000 clones, with approximately 73% observed a single time. The CDR3 is 13 amino acids. The germline V and J ends were trimmed by 4 bases and 3 bases, with 7 bases remaining between them. The TCR originated in an elderly man with acute or convalescent COVID-19. J is TRBJ1-5 and V is TRBV12-3 or TRBV12-4, with unresolved D. Sample: peripheral blood. CDR3 residues: CASSSSNNQPQHF. Written as DNA, the CDR3 is TGTGCCAGCAGTTCATCCAACAATCAGCCCCAGCATTTT.